These 24 T cell receptor beta chains share one sample of origin, sequenced in a study of T cell repertoires in cytomegalovirus infection. TCRdb re-analysed the reads in MiXCR, keeping a single row per CDR3 protein. The table has under 200,000 distinct CDR3 sequences, 7.5% to 10% seen once. Sequenced input: PBMCs. The origin of the receptors is a human donor in good health (CMV status not recorded). Some clones in this sample may be carry-over from other donors' samples.

This clonotype was found a few times. In DNA, the CDR3 is TGTGCCAGCAGTGAAGCGAGCTGGAATTACAATGAGCAGTTCTTC. Protein sequence: CASSEASWNYNEQFF. The rearrangement links TRBV6-1 to TRBJ2-1, with D hard to call. CDR3 size: 15 residues. V was clipped by 0 bases and J by 4 bases, with 10 bases between them. CDR1 and CDR2 (germline): MNHNS, SASEGT.

This clonotype was found many times. This chain links TRBV10-2 with TRBJ2-7; D not certain. The ends were cut back, 3 bases at V and 3 bases at J, with 6 bases in the middle. The CDR3 extends over 12 amino acids. Germline CDR1 and CDR2: WSHSY and SAAADI. The CDR3 spells CASSELFYEQYF. Here the CDR3 DNA reads TGCGCCAGCAGTGAACTTTTCTACGAGCAGTACTTC.

At least ten counts were recorded for this clonotype. The chain combines TRBV7-2 with TRBJ1-1; D is possibly TRBD1 (5 bases). The V gene lost 1 base and the J gene lost 1 base, with 10 bases spanning the gap. The CDR3 loop spans 15 amino acids. The germline V gene has CDR1 SGHTA and CDR2 FQGNSA. Here the CDR3 DNA reads TGTGCCAGCAGCTTAGGAGGGGCTTCGAACACTGAAGCTTTCTTT. This translates into CASSLGGASNTEAFF.

This clonotype was detected many times. V gene TRBV7-8 combines with J gene TRBJ2-7; a weak D match, TRBD2 (5 bases). The germline CDR1 and CDR2 sequences are SGHVS and FQNEAQ. The CDR3 loop spans 13 amino acids. Trimming shortened V by 5 bases and J by 4 bases, and 12 bases separated the two germline ends. CDR3 amino acids: CASSTNTGYEQYF. As DNA, the CDR3 is TGTGCCAGCAGCACAAATACGGGGTACGAGCAGTACTTC.

This clonotype was recorded many times. V is TRBV7-2 and J is TRBJ2-2, with TRBD2 identical over 7 bases. This CDR3 is 15 amino acids long. Germline loops: CDR1 SGHTA, CDR2 FQGNSA. The V and J ends lost 3 bases and 13 bases, in that order; junction bases with no gene match: 14. The CDR3 DNA reads as TGTGCCAGCAGCTTTCGTTATGGGGGGGACCGATCGCTGTTTTTT. This gives the protein CASSFRYGGDRSLFF.

Ten or more counts support this clonotype. The rearrangement links TRBV29-1 to TRBJ1-5, with a tentative D call TRBD1 (5 bases). The CDR3 is 14 amino acids. Per germline, CDR1 SQVTM and CDR2 ANQGSEA. Trimming left V 6 bases short and J 3 bases short, with 15 bases between. The CDR3 protein is CSVAGTDPNQPQHF. The CDR3 coding sequence is TGCAGCGTCGCCGGGACGGACCCCAATCAGCCCCAGCATTTT. The full variable domain, its missing parts supplied by reference TRBV29-1 and TRBJ1-5, is SAVISQKPSRDICQRGTSLTIQCQVDSQVTMMFWYRQQPGQSLTLIATANQGSEATYESGFVIDKFPISRPNLTFSTLTVSNMSPEDSSIYLCSVAGTDPNQPQHFGDGTRLSIL.

At least ten counts were recorded for this clonotype. The J gene is TRBJ2-2, the V gene TRBV19; D is possibly TRBD2 (7 bases). Germline V gene lookup returns CDR1 LNHDA and CDR2 SQIVND (reference sequence). This CDR3 region has 15 residues. V shed 2 bases and J shed 7 bases, with 14 bases lying between them. The CDR3 loop reads CASSIRGGAGGELFF. In DNA form, the CDR3 reads TGTGCCAGTAGTATACGCGGGGGCGCAGGCGGGGAGCTGTTTTTT.

As concerns this clonotype: A clone one base away is much larger, so this may be a read error. The rearrangement joins TRBV28 to TRBJ1-1; D ambiguous. The CDR3 has 14 amino acids. CDR1 and CDR2 (germline): MDHEN, SYDVKM. The CDR3 protein is CVAERTAPGPEVFF. CDR3 coding DNA: TGTGTGGCCGAAAGGACGGCCCCGGGTCCTGAAGTTTTCTTT.

In this sample, this clonotype turned up many times. The rearrangement joins TRBV7-2 to TRBJ2-3; D gene unclear. V was cut by 5 bases and J by 6 bases, with 18 bases left in between. CDR1 is SGHTA, CDR2 FQGNSA, per germline. The CDR3 is 15 amino acids. CDR3 nucleotides: TGTGCCAGCAGCGTAAACGGGCGGACCATGGATACGCAGTATTTT. Translated: CASSVNGRTMDTQYF.

The chain employs TRBV5-6 and TRBJ2-1, with 10 bases matching TRBD2. The junction had 14 bases not matched to a gene; V was cut back by 4 bases and J by 7 bases. Germline loops: CDR1 SGHDT, CDR2 YYEEEE. This CDR3 has 17 residues. In DNA form, the CDR3 reads TGTGCCAGCAGCGTCCTAGCGGGAGTTTCGTCTGCAAATGAGCAGTTCTTC. The encoded protein is CASSVLAGVSSANEQFF. Full variable domain (rest looked up from reference TRBV5-6 and TRBJ2-1): DAGVTQSPTHLIKTRGQQVTLRCSPKSGHDTVSWYQQALGQGPQFIFQYYEEEERQRGNFPDRFSGHQFPNYSSELNVNALLLGDSALYLCASSVLAGVSSANEQFFGPGTRLTVL.

This clonotype came up a few times. The V and J genes are TRBV28 and TRBJ2-5; D gene ambiguous. Germline V gene lookup returns CDR1 MDHEN and CDR2 SYDVKM. This CDR3 comprises 14 residues. Between the trimmed V and J ends, which lost 4 bases and 2 bases, there was a span of 11 bases. The CDR3 DNA sequence: TGTGCCAGCAGTTCCCCTTGGATTCAAGAGACCCAGTACTTC. Amino acids: CASSSPWIQETQYF. Combining the CDR3 with reference TRBV28 and TRBJ2-5 gives the whole variable domain DVKVTQSSRYLVKRTGEKVFLECVQDMDHENMFWYRQDPGLGLRLIYFSYDVKMKEKGDIPEGYSVSREKKERFSLILESASTNQTSMYLCASSSPWIQETQYFGPGTRLLVL.

This clonotype was counted ten times or more. The chain carries TRBV24-1 and TRBJ2-1; TRBD1 agrees at 7 bases. V shed 4 bases and J 1 base; nucleotides not matched to a gene: 18. CDR3 length: 20 amino acids. The germline gives CDR1 KGHDR, CDR2 SFDVKD. In nucleotides, the CDR3 is TGTGCCACCAGTGACCCCCGGGGTTCTAAGGGGGCGAGATCCTACAATGAGCAGTTCTTC. Translating it yields CATSDPRGSKGARSYNEQFF.

This clonotype occurred many times. This chain connects TRBV6-4 to TRBJ1-2; TRBD1 aligns across 9 bases. CDR1 MRHNA and CDR2 SNTAGT come from the germline V gene. The CDR3 extends over 14 amino acids. The trim removed 3 bases at V and 8 bases at J, leaving 7 bases unmatched. In nucleotides, the CDR3 is TGTGCCAGCAGTGAGGGGACAGGGACGGAAGGCTACACCTTC. Residues: CASSEGTGTEGYTF.

This clonotype was seen repeatedly, ten times or more. The V and J genes are TRBV7-2 and TRBJ2-2; the D gene is possibly TRBD1 (6 bases). Germline-derived CDR1 and CDR2 are SGHTA and FQGNSA. The V end was cut by 5 bases, the J end by 9 bases, with 16 bases between. The CDR3 has 14 residues. CDR3 DNA: TGTGCCAGCAGCCCACCCCCAGACAGGCGGGAGCTGTTTTTT. Translated: CASSPPPDRRELFF. Full variable domain (outside the CDR3, taken from reference TRBV7-2 and TRBJ2-2): GAGVSQSPSNKVTEKGKDVELRCDPISGHTALYWYRQSLGQGLEFLIYFQGNSAPDKSGLPSDRFSAERTGGSVSTLTIQRTQQEDSAVYLCASSPPPDRRELFFGEGSRLTVL.

This clonotype was seen many times. The chain links TRBV7-2 to TRBJ2-3; perhaps TRBD2 as D (6 bases). Looked up from germline, CDR1 is SGHTA and CDR2 is FQGNSA. The V gene lost 5 bases and the J gene lost 0 bases, with 12 bases spanning the gap. The CDR3 is made up of 15 amino acids. CDR3 DNA: TGTGCCAGCAGCCCTCTAGCGTCTAGCACAGATACGCAGTATTTT. It specifies CASSPLASSTDTQYF.

This clonotype appeared a few times. This rearrangement joins TRBV7-8 to TRBJ2-7, with a weak D call TRBD2 (6 bases). This CDR3 has 14 amino acids. The germline CDR1 and CDR2 sequences are SGHVS and FQNEAQ. The V and J ends lost 4 bases and 2 bases respectively, with 12 bases between them. CDR3 in DNA: TGTGCCAGCAGCTACCGGGACTTTACCTACGAGCAGTACTTC. This encodes CASSYRDFTYEQYF.

This clonotype was observed many times. The chain has TRBV7-2 and TRBJ2-3; the D call may be TRBD1 or TRBD2 (5 bases each). Germline V lookup: CDR1 SGHTA, CDR2 FQGNSA. V was clipped by 5 bases and J by 1 base, with 13 bases between them. CDR3 length: 15 residues. Written as DNA, the CDR3 is TGTGCCAGCAGCAAAAGAGGGGACGGCACAGATACGCAGTATTTT. Translating it yields CASSKRGDGTDTQYF.

This clonotype was counted a few times. The genes are TRBV29-1 and TRBJ2-3; 11 bases agree with TRBD2. Looked up from germline, CDR1 is SQVTM and CDR2 is ANQGSEA. This CDR3 has 14 residues. The V gene end was trimmed by 7 bases and the J gene end by 2 bases; junction bases not matched to a gene: 5. In nucleotides, the CDR3 is TGCAGCGACCTTAGCGGGAGGGCCACAGATACGCAGTATTTT. Translation gives CSDLSGRATDTQYF.

This clonotype was counted at least ten times. The rearrangement uses TRBV7-2 and TRBJ1-4, with D possibly matching TRBD1 (6 bases). CDR1 is SGHTA, CDR2 FQGNSA, per germline. V shed 6 bases and J shed 7 bases, with 12 bases lying between them. This CDR3 contains 13 residues. The CDR3 loop reads CASRGKGGEKLFF. The CDR3 nucleotides are TGTGCCAGCAGAGGGAAGGGGGGTGAAAAACTGTTTTTT. Drawing the rest from reference TRBV7-2 and TRBJ1-4, the complete variable domain is GAGVSQSPSNKVTEKGKDVELRCDPISGHTALYWYRQSLGQGLEFLIYFQGNSAPDKSGLPSDRFSAERTGGSVSTLTIQRTQQEDSAVYLCASRGKGGEKLFFGSGTQLSVL.

The sample holds many counts of this clonotype. The rearrangement links TRBV7-2 to TRBJ1-1; D may be TRBD1 (5 bases). Germline loops: CDR1 SGHTA, CDR2 FQGNSA. The CDR3 runs 15 residues. The V and J ends lost 7 bases and 0 bases respectively, with 15 bases between them. The CDR3 DNA is TGTGCCAGCACCGGAGGAGGGGCCCTGAACACTGAAGCTTTCTTT. Translation gives CASTGGGALNTEAFF.

With regard to this clonotype: A much larger clone lies a single base off, so this may be a read error. The J gene is TRBJ1-2, the V gene TRBV7-2, with unresolved D. Trimming left V 3 bases short and J 3 bases short, with 8 bases between. CDR1 and CDR2 from the germline V gene are SGHTA and FQGNSA. This CDR3 contains 13 residues. The CDR3 is CASSFLEDYGYTF. CDR3 coding DNA: TGTGCCAGCAGCTTCTTAGAAGACTATGGCTACACCTTC.

This clonotype was picked up many times. V and J are TRBV28 and TRBJ1-1; D is ambiguous. There are 14 residues in the CDR3. Germline assignment: CDR1 MDHEN and CDR2 SYDVKM. V was pared by 1 base and J by 4 bases, with 10 bases between. The DNA for the CDR3 is TGTGCCAGCAGTTTATTCGGGAAAGTCACTGAAGCTTTCTTT. Its translation is CASSLFGKVTEAFF.

This clonotype was picked up many times. This chain connects TRBV4-3 to TRBJ2-1; either TRBD1 or TRBD2 may supply D (5 bases each). CDR3 size: 15 residues. CDR1 and CDR2 from the germline V gene are LGHNA and YSLEER. V was cut by 0 bases and J by 4 bases, with 10 bases left in between. The CDR3 nucleotides read TGCGCCAGCAGCCAAGATCGGGACGGATACAATGAGCAGTTCTTC. Its protein is CASSQDRDGYNEQFF.

This clonotype appeared many times. The chain uses TRBV7-6 and TRBJ2-1; TRBD2 is a possible D gene (5 bases). The CDR3 length is 14 residues. The V and J ends lost 0 bases and 7 bases respectively, with 10 bases between them. Per germline, CDR1 SGHVS and CDR2 FNYEAQ. The CDR3 reads CASSLARAANEQFF. The CDR3 DNA reads as TGTGCCAGCAGCTTAGCGCGGGCGGCTAATGAGCAGTTCTTC.